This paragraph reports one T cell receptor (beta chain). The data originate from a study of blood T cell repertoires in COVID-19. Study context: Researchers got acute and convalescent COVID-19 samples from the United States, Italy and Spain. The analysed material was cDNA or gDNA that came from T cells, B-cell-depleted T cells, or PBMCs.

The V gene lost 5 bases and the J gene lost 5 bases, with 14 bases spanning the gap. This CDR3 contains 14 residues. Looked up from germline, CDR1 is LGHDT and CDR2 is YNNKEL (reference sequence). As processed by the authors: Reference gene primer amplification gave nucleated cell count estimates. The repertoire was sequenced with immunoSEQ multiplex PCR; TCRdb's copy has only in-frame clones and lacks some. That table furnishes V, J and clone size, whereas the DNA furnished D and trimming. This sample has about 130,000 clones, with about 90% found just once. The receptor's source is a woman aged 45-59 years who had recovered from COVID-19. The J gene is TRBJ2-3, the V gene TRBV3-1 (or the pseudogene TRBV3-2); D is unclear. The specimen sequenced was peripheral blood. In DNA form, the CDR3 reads TGTGCCAGCAGCTCTCCCTCTAGAAAAGATACGCAGTATTTT. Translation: CASSSPSRKDTQYF.